Listed below are T cell receptor beta chains from one sample, sequenced in a study of T cell responses to AZD1222 COVID-19 vaccine. Data came from immunoSEQ multiplex PCR; TCRdb stores just in-frame clones and leaves some out. The data contain 95,000 to 150,000 clones, roughly nine tenths of them singletons. The sample in question was peripheral blood, obtained on day 0 of AZD1222 vaccination. The receptors here all came from an adult in good health. Each CDR3 is given with its conserved first and last residue.

>TRBJ2-1|TRBV5-4
CASSSPTSGGALEQFF
>TRBJ1-1|TRBV6-1
CASSEALRDPGGAFF
>TRBJ2-1|TRBV7-6
CASSFRGADYNEQFF
>TRBJ1-1|TRBV5-1
CASSLVPNTEAFF
>TRBJ2-4|TRBV28
CASTGGVAKNIQYF
>TRBJ1-3|TRBV9
CASSTLLRGSGNTIYF
>TRBJ1-1|TRBV5-6
CASSAPGLGSAVTEAFF
>TRBJ2-1|TRBV24-1
CATSDSRLAGNSNNEQFF
>TRBJ2-7|TRBV2
CASSEARDRFNYEQYF
>TRBJ2-7|TRBV18
CASSPWERDYSYEQYF
>TRBJ2-7|TRBV7-9
CASSLPGPEQYF
>TRBJ2-7|TRBV7-9
CASSFPPVGTGTYEQYF
>TRBJ2-5|TRBV5-1
CASSLTVQETQYF
>TRBJ2-1|TRBV6-2/TRBV6-3
CASSYSAGPYNEQFF
>TRBJ2-7|TRBV4-3
CASSPDGSGDAYEQYF
>TRBJ2-2|TRBV11-3
CASSPGGLAGSSTGELFF
>TRBJ2-3|TRBV28
CASSLGQADTQYF
>TRBJ1-5|TRBV3-1/TRBV3-2
CASSAGFLVSPNQPQHF
>TRBJ1-4|TRBV27
CASSSHGQGSEKLFF
>TRBJ2-7|TRBV28
CASSLSGSSYEQYF
>TRBJ2-3|TRBV6-5
CASSYRFGTDTQYF
>TRBJ1-2|TRBV27
CASGRGPLNYGYTF
>TRBJ2-7|TRBV14
CASSHLTTGYYEQYF
>TRBJ1-5|TRBV6-2/TRBV6-3
CASSYLGPSNQPQHF
>TRBJ1-3|TRBV21-1
CASSMGDQGRPHSGNTIYF
>TRBJ1-2|TRBV12-3/TRBV12-4
CASSFGPGGYTF